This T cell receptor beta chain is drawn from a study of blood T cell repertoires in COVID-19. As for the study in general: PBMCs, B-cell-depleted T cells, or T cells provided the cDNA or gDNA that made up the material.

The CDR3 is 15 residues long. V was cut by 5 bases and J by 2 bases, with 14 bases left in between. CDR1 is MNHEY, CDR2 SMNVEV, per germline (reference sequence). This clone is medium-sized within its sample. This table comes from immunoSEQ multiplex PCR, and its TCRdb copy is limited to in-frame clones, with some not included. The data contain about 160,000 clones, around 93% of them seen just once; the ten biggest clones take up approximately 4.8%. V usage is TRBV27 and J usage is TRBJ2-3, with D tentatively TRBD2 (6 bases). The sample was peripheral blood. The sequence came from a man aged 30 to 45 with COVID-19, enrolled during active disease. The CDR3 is CASSLRDSFTDTQYF. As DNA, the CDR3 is TGTGCCAGCAGTCTTCGGGACTCATTCACAGATACGCAGTATTTT.